Sequencing of this T cell receptor (beta chain) was carried out in a study of blood T cell repertoires in COVID-19. Study as a whole: The origin of the acute and convalescent COVID-19 samples was the United States, Italy and Spain. Nucleic acid was either cDNA or gDNA, and it came from T cells, B-cell-depleted T cells, or PBMCs.

Authors' processing steps: Counts of nucleated cells, estimated from reference gene primer amplification, were obtained. Produced via immunoSEQ multiplex PCR; TCRdb's table is partial and in-frame only. For V, J and clone size, that table is used; D and trimming come from the DNA. The table includes fewer than 250,000 clones, 75% to 90% detected once. The ends lost 0 bases at V and 5 bases at J; junction bases unmatched: 5. CDR1 is SGDLS, CDR2 YYNGEE, per germline. The CDR3 runs to 15 residues. The TCR originated in a middle-aged man with acute or convalescent COVID-19. Sequences were obtained from peripheral blood. This chain joins TRBV9 and TRBJ1-1; 9 bases match TRBD1. CDR3 loop: CASSVETGGITEAFF. The CDR3, as DNA: TGTGCCAGCAGCGTAGAAACAGGGGGCATAACTGAAGCTTTCTTT.